This TCR beta chain comes out of a study of blood T cell repertoires in COVID-19. This clone was seen only once. V was cut by 1 base and J by 5 bases, with 11 bases left in between. The CDR3 contains 15 residues. Germline assignment: CDR1 SGHTA and CDR2 FQGNSA. The data were produced by immunoSEQ multiplex PCR, yet TCRdb's version contains in-frame clones alone and is incomplete. In the table there are hundreds of thousands of clones, 89% of which are singletons. Sequencing input: PBMCs or T cells enriched from blood (not recorded which). The sequence was collected from a middle-aged woman who had recovered from COVID-19. The chain combines TRBV7-2 with TRBJ2-2; maybe TRBD1 (7 bases). Written as DNA, the CDR3 is TGTGCCAGCAGCTTAGGACAGGGAGGAACCGGGGAGCTGTTTTTT. It translates to CASSLGQGGTGELFF.